Listed below are T cell receptor beta chains from one sample, sequenced in a study of T-cell reconstitution after alpha-beta-depleted transplantation in children. TCRdb reprocessed the PCR reads with MiXCR, giving one entry per CDR3 protein. Among 280,000 or so distinct CDR3 sequences listed, roughly 12% were seen once. The sequencing used peripheral blood, collected 180 days after TCRalphabeta/CD19-depleted stem cell transplant. Receptors originate from a male patient between 2 and 9 years old who had a stem cell transplant for chronic granulomatous disease, so the T cells may come from the graft donor. Each CDR3 is given with its conserved first and last residue. A D gene is named only where the DNA matches it firmly.

V gene	D gene	J gene	CDR3 protein
TRBV29-1	TRBD2	TRBJ2-3	CSALLAGRTDTQYF
TRBV7-2	TRBD1	TRBJ1-2	CASSQSQGVNGYTF
TRBV28	.	TRBJ2-3	CASSSPPGHTDTQYF
TRBV5-1	TRBD1	TRBJ2-2	CASRQGQGFVNTGELFF
TRBV15	.	TRBJ1-1	CATSTVDRPGASNTEAFF
TRBV3-1	TRBD1	TRBJ2-1	CASSTPTGVGNNEQFF
TRBV6-5	.	TRBJ2-7	CASSYSTLGHEQYF
TRBV12-3/TRBV12-4	.	TRBJ1-1	CATAERGRTEAFF
TRBV5-1	TRBD1	TRBJ2-7	CASSLGTGDFEQYF
TRBV12-3/TRBV12-4	.	TRBJ2-4	CASSSTATAKNIQYF
TRBV12-3/TRBV12-4	.	TRBJ1-5	CTSSLALMGSSYSNQPQHF
TRBV5-1	TRBD2	TRBJ2-3	CASSLVAGADTQYF
TRBV27	.	TRBJ1-5	CASSFSGNQPQHF
TRBV5-4	TRBD2	TRBJ2-5	CASSRSGEGETQYF
TRBV4-1	.	TRBJ2-3	CASSQEEASTDTQYF
TRBV18	TRBD2	TRBJ2-1	CASSPPSGRYNEQFF
TRBV12-3/TRBV12-4	.	TRBJ2-7	CASRLLGEQYF
TRBV18	.	TRBJ2-7	CASSPGRGTYEQYF
TRBV19	TRBD2	TRBJ2-1	CASSRALGWGGSYNEQFF
TRBV18	.	TRBJ1-2	CASSPPAAGPYGYTF
TRBV16	.	TRBJ1-1	CASSEVAVNTEAFF
TRBV7-6	.	TRBJ2-7	CASSLELSRGRFPYEQYF
TRBV15	TRBD1	TRBJ2-7	CATSRERGTGFEQYF
TRBV12-3/TRBV12-4	.	TRBJ2-7	CASSFEASVGGRPYEQYF
TRBV5-1	.	TRBJ2-7	CASSLWLAYEQYF
TRBV3-1	TRBD1	TRBJ2-5	CASSIRTGGLETQYF
TRBV27	.	TRBJ1-4	CASSLMAGEKLFF
TRBV29-1	.	TRBJ1-1	CSVLLQGSSTEAFF
TRBV11-2	TRBD2	TRBJ2-1	CASSLASGSEQFF
TRBV7-9	.	TRBJ2-1	CASSLNTGPNEQFF
TRBV19	TRBD2	TRBJ2-2	CASIASGRGNTGELFF
TRBV12-3/TRBV12-4	.	TRBJ1-6	CASSLRGGGNSPLHF
TRBV15	TRBD1	TRBJ2-1	CATSTQDRGSYNEQFF
TRBV4-3	.	TRBJ2-1	CASSQEGHYNEQFF
TRBV5-1	TRBD1	TRBJ2-7	CASSLHGQGFEQYF
TRBV20-1	TRBD1	TRBJ2-3	CSPDAGRGRDTQYF
TRBV4-3	.	TRBJ1-3	CASSLLPRGNTIYF
TRBV5-1	.	TRBJ2-1	CASSLVGGSSYNEQFF
TRBV11-2	.	TRBJ2-7	CASSLGTASSHEQYF
TRBV20-1	TRBD1	TRBJ1-5	CSARIQGARFCYWGNQPQHF
TRBV6-2/TRBV6-3	.	TRBJ2-7	CASKRGSVYEQYF
TRBV20-1	.	TRBJ2-3	CSARGRTSTDTQYF